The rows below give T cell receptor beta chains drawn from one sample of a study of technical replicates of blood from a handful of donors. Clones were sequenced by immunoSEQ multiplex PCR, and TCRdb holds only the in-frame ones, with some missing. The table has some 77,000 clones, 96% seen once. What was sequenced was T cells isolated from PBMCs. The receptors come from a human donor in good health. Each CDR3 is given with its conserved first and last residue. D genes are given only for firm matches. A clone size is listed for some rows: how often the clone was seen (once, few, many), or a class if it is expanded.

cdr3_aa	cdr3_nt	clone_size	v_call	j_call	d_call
CASSLGASGAQETQYF	TGTGCCAGCAGCTTAGGGGCTAGCGGAGCCCAAGAGACCCAGTACTTC	once	TRBV7-9	TRBJ2-5	TRBD2
CSVTGTVNTEAFF	TGCAGCGTTACCGGGACTGTGAACACTGAAGCTTTCTTT	.	TRBV29-1	TRBJ1-1	.
CASKAAGTGINYGYTF	TGTGCCAGCAAAGCGGCGGGGACAGGAATCAACTATGGCTACACCTTC	.	TRBV2	TRBJ1-2	TRBD1
CACKREGVNEQFF	TGTGCCTGTAAGCGGGAGGGAGTAAATGAGCAGTTCTTC	once	TRBV6-5	TRBJ2-1	TRBD2
CASSLVSGEMYEQYF	TGTGCCAGCAGCTTAGTTTCCGGGGAAATGTACGAGCAGTACTTC	.	TRBV7-8	TRBJ2-7	.
CASSGGQGRYTGELFF	TGTGCCAGCAGCGGGGGACAGGGGCGTTACACCGGGGAGCTGTTTTTT	.	TRBV9	TRBJ2-2	TRBD1
CASSTRQVLVYEQYF	TGTGCCAGCAGCACTCGACAGGTGTTAGTCTACGAGCAGTACTTC	.	TRBV11-2	TRBJ2-7	.
CASSYSDRPRYGYTF	TGTGCCAGCAGCTACTCAGACAGGCCTCGGTATGGCTACACCTTC	.	TRBV13	TRBJ1-2	.
CASSRTGDLYEQYF	TGTGCCAGCAGCCGGACAGGGGACCTCTACGAGCAGTACTTC	.	TRBV7-2	TRBJ2-7	TRBD1
CAIQGFTDTQYF	TGTGCCATACAGGGATTCACAGATACGCAGTATTTT	.	TRBV10-3	TRBJ2-3	.
CASSLRYEQYF	TGTGCCAGCAGCTTGCGGTACGAGCAGTACTTC	.	TRBV5-6	TRBJ2-7	.
CAYVEDPTIGCTF	TGTGCCTACGTAGAAGACCCTACTATTGGCTGCACCTTC	.	TRBV30	TRBJ1-2	.
CASSHLGGATDTQYF	TGCGCCAGCAGCCATCTAGGCGGGGCTACAGATACGCAGTATTTT	.	TRBV4-1	TRBJ2-3	.
CAIRDNSYEQYF	TGTGCCATCAGGGACAACTCCTACGAGCAGTACTTC	.	TRBV10-3	TRBJ2-7	.
CSVEIRGNTEAFF	TGCAGCGTTGAAATTAGAGGGAACACTGAAGCTTTCTTT	.	TRBV29-1	TRBJ1-1	.
CASSLFSAGEGEQYF	TGTGCCAGCAGTTTATTTTCAGCGGGCGAAGGGGAGCAGTACTTC	once	TRBV27	TRBJ2-7	.
CASSEMDREYADTQYF	TGTGCCAGCAGTGAGATGGACAGGGAATATGCAGATACGCAGTATTTT	.	TRBV25-1	TRBJ2-3	TRBD1
CASSRTQNTEAFF	TGTGCCAGCAGCCGGACACAGAACACTGAAGCTTTCTTT	.	TRBV7-8	TRBJ1-1	.
CASSLNGLTYPYNEQFF	TGTGCCAGCAGCTTAAATGGACTTACCTACCCCTACAATGAGCAGTTCTTC	.	TRBV7-6	TRBJ2-1	.
CASSPRTGNTEAFF	TGTGCCAGCAGCCCGAGGACGGGAAACACTGAAGCTTTCTTT	.	TRBV7-8	TRBJ1-1	.
CASSPWRAQPQHF	TGTGCCAGCAGTCCTTGGAGGGCCCAGCCCCAGCATTTT	.	TRBV5-5	TRBJ1-5	.
CASSFMREQFF	TGTGCCAGCAGCTTTATGAGGGAGCAGTTCTTC	.	TRBV5-4	TRBJ2-1	.
CSVESGGGKNIQYF	TGCAGCGTTGAGAGCGGGGGAGGCAAAAACATTCAGTACTTC	.	TRBV29-1	TRBJ2-4	TRBD2
CASSSQSNQPQHF	TGTGCCAGCAGCTCTCAGAGCAATCAGCCCCAGCATTTT	.	TRBV7-3	TRBJ1-5	.
CASSYPGLAQTYEQYF	TGTGCCAGCAGCTACCCGGGACTAGCGCAGACCTACGAGCAGTACTTC	once	TRBV7-8	TRBJ2-7	TRBD2
CASSFPGPQGINEQFF	TGTGCCAGCAGCTTTCCGGGGCCACAGGGAATTAATGAGCAGTTCTTC	few	TRBV7-9	TRBJ2-1	.
CASSQDIKNTEAFF	TGTGCCAGCAGCCAAGATATTAAGAACACTGAAGCTTTCTTT	.	TRBV4-2	TRBJ1-1	.
CATSRDKTGGGSYEQYF	TGTGCCACCAGCAGAGATAAAACGGGAGGAGGTTCCTACGAGCAGTACTTC	once	TRBV15	TRBJ2-7	TRBD2
CASSSLAGKLFF	TGTGCCAGCAGCTCCCTCGCGGGAAAACTGTTTTTT	.	TRBV27	TRBJ1-4	.
CASNLSPGQSLTEAFF	TGTGCCAGCAACCTCTCTCCGGGACAGTCGCTCACTGAAGCTTTCTTT	.	TRBV7-3	TRBJ1-1	TRBD1